The entry that follows covers one TCR beta chain sequence. Its antigen is undetermined. This sample is drawn from a study of cytomegalovirus exposure and HLA in healthy donors. The wider study: In terms of ancestry, the Caucasian-associated cluster contained roughly 81% of the approximately 420 genotyped donors.

Notes on the study in general: Cytomegalovirus status was reportedly diagnosed by the classifier with high specificity and sensitivity.

PCR primers comprised 60 Vbeta and 13 Jbeta primers. Generated by immunoSEQ multiplex PCR, the TCRdb table keeps only in-frame clones and is missing some. The sample has about 140,000 clones, roughly 10% seen once. The V end was cut by 3 bases, the J end by 4 bases, with 13 bases between. The CDR3 spans 15 residues. Germline-derived CDR1 and CDR2 are WSHSY and SAAADI. Although they were nominally healthy when sampled, donors likely had unrecorded immune exposures. Sample: PBMCs. This sequence joins TRBV10-2 and TRBJ1-5; a possible D gene is TRBD1 (5 bases). This TCR derives from a man aged 50-60 years in good health and CMV-seronegative. The DNA for the CDR3 is TGCGCCAGCAGTGATCGGCAGGGCCTAAATCAGCCCCAGCATTTT. The encoded protein is CASSDRQGLNQPQHF.